This T cell receptor (beta chain) was retrieved from a study of blood T cells in healthy people across ages. CDR1 and CDR2 (germline): SGHTA, FQGNSA. The V gene end was trimmed by 5 bases and the J gene end by 4 bases; junction bases not matched to a gene: 14. This CDR3 has 18 amino acids. Then a second PCR, running about 7 to 11 cycles, was carried out with a sample-barcoded 5' primer and a J-beta primer mix. One entry per CDR3 protein results from TCRdb running MiXCR on the 5' RACE reads. Among around 1,600,000 distinct CDR3 sequences, 35% to 45% were seen once, and the ten largest hold more than 4%.

This TCR was recovered from a woman under 30 in good health. This sequence joins TRBV7-2 and TRBJ2-6, with TRBD1 matching 7 bases. What was sequenced was blood. The CDR3 sequence is CASSGKGQIFLGANVLTF. CDR3 in DNA: TGTGCCAGCAGCGGGAAGGGACAGATTTTTCTCGGGGCCAACGTCCTGACTTTC.